This T cell receptor beta chain was identified in a study of shared clonotypes between healthy human individuals. J gave up 8 bases and V 3 bases, and 8 bases lay outside the gene matches. Germline V gene data show CDR1 as LNHNV and CDR2 as YYDKDF (reference sequence). The CDR3 is 15 amino acids. The assay was immunoSEQ multiplex PCR, and TCRdb's table has in-frame clones only and misses some. The table has about 1 million clones, around 82% seen once. The V and J genes are TRBV15 and TRBJ2-1; TRBD2 matches at 9 bases. The clonotype was recovered from a man aged 18 to 30 in good health. Some clones in this sample may be carry-over from other donors' samples. The specimen sequenced was memory CD4+ T cells from PBMCs. As to subset: CD45RA-negative fraction. This chain's CDR3 is CATSRSGGRGYEQFF. The CDR3 DNA reads as TGTGCCACCAGCAGGTCTGGCGGGAGGGGATATGAGCAGTTCTTC.